The 6 T cell receptor beta chains in this list originate from one sample, sequenced in a study of CXCR3-negative and CXCR3-positive naive CD8 T cells. cDNA libraries for TRB were generated by 5' RACE incorporating UMI labels. After re-calling the 5' RACE reads, TCRdb lists one entry per CDR3 protein, DNA absent. In all, the sample yields some 39,000 distinct CDR3 sequences. Sequencing was carried out using naive CXCR3- CD8+ T cells from blood. Subset: CD45RO-CCR7+CD27+CD95- naive CD8+ T cells lacking CXCR3 (TNR3-). The receptors come from a human donor in good health. Some clones in this sample may be carry-over from other donors' samples.

The CDR3 here is CASMSSYNEQFF. The rearrangement uses TRBV12-3 or TRBV12-4 and TRBJ2-1. The CDR3 is 12 residues long.

The V gene is TRBV7-9, the J gene TRBJ2-7; the TRBD1 assignment by TCRdb is unverifiable without DNA. CDR1 is SEHNR and CDR2 is FQNEAQ in the germline V gene (reference sequence). This CDR3 is 12 amino acids long. CDR3 protein: CASSLGRDEQYF.

This sequence joins TRBV5-1 and TRBJ2-7. CDR3 length: 13 amino acids. Germline CDR1 and CDR2: SGHRS and YFSETQ. The CDR3 loop is CASSLDSPTEQYF.

The CDR3 is CASSLGSVGQYF. The rearrangement uses TRBV7-6 and TRBJ2-7. The V gene's germline CDR1 is SGHVS and CDR2 FNYEAQ. This CDR3 is built from 12 residues.

This CDR3 reads CASSAGEGNIQYF. This sequence joins TRBV9 and TRBJ2-4; the TCRdb call, TRBD2, lacks DNA for checking. The CDR3 runs to 13 residues. Germline V gene data show CDR1 as SGDLS and CDR2 as YYNGEE.

The gene calls are TRBV20-1 and TRBJ1-1. The V gene's germline CDR1 is DFQATT and CDR2 SNEGSKA (reference sequence). CDR3 size: 13 residues. This chain's CDR3 is CSARAASLAEAFF.